Reported below is one TCR beta chain. Data came from immunoSEQ multiplex PCR; TCRdb stores just in-frame clones and leaves some out. The top ten clones hold 1% to 1.3% of a sample with fewer than 300,000 clones, about nine tenths of them seen once. These data originate in a study of blood T cell repertoires in COVID-19. This TCR derives from a woman in her twenties or thirties who had recovered from COVID-19. The sample consisted of PBMCs or T cells enriched from blood (not recorded which).

The CDR3 spells CASSYREPSAGPYNEQFF. The CDR3 DNA sequence: TGTGCCAGCAGTTACCGAGAACCCAGTGCGGGACCATACAATGAGCAGTTCTTC. This chain uses TRBV6-2 or TRBV6-3 with TRBJ2-1; perhaps TRBD2 as D (6 bases). V lost 2 bases and J lost 4, with 21 bases in between. The CDR3 is 18 residues long. CDR1 MNHEY and CDR2 SVGEGT come from the germline V gene.